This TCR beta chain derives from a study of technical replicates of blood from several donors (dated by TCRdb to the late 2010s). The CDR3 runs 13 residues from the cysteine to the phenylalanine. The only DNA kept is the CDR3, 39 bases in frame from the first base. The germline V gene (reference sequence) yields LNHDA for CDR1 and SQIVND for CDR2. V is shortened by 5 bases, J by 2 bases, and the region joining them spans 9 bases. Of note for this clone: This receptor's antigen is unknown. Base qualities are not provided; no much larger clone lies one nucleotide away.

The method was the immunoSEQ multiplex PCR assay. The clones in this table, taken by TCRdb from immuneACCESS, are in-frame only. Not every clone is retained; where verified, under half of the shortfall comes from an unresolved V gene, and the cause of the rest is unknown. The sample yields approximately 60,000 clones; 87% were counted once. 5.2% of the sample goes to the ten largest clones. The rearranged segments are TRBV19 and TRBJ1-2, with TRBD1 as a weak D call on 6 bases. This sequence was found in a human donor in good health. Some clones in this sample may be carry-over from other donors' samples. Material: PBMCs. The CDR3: CASSRTENYGYTF. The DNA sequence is TGTGCCAGTAGTCGGACAGAGAACTATGGCTACACCTTC.